This section outlines one TCR beta chain sequence together with its context. The clone's antigen remains unknown. Base qualities were left out, and no much larger clone turns up one base away. This sample is part of a study of T cell changes during pregnancy in multiple sclerosis (dated by TCRdb to between 2017 and 2020). With regard to the full study: The study looked at changes in the T cell repertoire across pregnancy in women with multiple sclerosis.

Taken from cysteine to phenylalanine, the CDR3 has 14 residues. The kept DNA is CDR3 alone, 42 bases in frame from the first base. From V the trimming removes 1 base and from J it removes 5 bases, while the gene matches leave 4 bases of the junction unaccounted for. From the germline V gene, CDR1 is MGHRA and CDR2 is YSYEKL. The library came from the immunoSEQ multiplex PCR assay. Entries here come from immuneACCESS through TCRdb and include only in-frame sequences with V and J called. Some clones fail to appear in such tables; in the studies checked, an unresolved V gene covers under half of the shortfall, and the cause of the remainder is unknown. The sample table holds 32,000 or so clones, of which 89% were seen once. 8% to 11% of the sample goes to the ten largest clones.

This clonotype was sampled from a female donor with multiple sclerosis, enrolled in a pregnancy study. Sample: CD8+ T cells from peripheral blood mononuclear cells, taken in the second trimester of pregnancy. This chain joins TRBV4-1 to TRBJ1-1; 7 bases in the junction line up with TRBD1. The encoded CDR3 is CASSQGQGWTEAFF. The nucleotide sequence reads TGCGCCAGCAGCCAAGGACAGGGTTGGACTGAAGCTTTCTTT.